These 20 T cell receptor beta chains came from one sample sequenced in a study of blood T cells in healthy people across ages. A second about 6 to 12 cycle PCR used barcoded and J-beta primers. TCRdb reanalysed the 5' RACE reads using MiXCR and keeps one entry per CDR3 protein. This table holds about a million distinct CDR3 sequences, roughly 43% found once. Sequenced input: blood. The receptors originated from a man younger than 45 in good health.

This chain uses TRBV25-1 with TRBJ1-2; TRBD1 matches at 8 bases. V lost 1 base and J lost 7; bases outside the gene matches: 8. CDR3 length equals 15 residues. Germline loops: CDR1 MGHDK, CDR2 SYGVNS. CDR3 sequence reads: CASSELDRVESGYTF. CDR3 DNA sequence: TGTGCCAGCAGTGAATTGGACAGGGTCGAGTCTGGCTACACCTTC.

The chain employs TRBV3-1 and TRBJ2-3, with 11 bases that match TRBD2. The CDR3 extends over 18 amino acids. Germline V gene data show CDR1 as LGHDT and CDR2 as YNNKEL (reference sequence). V gave up 0 bases and J gave up 1 base; unmatched junction bases: 6. The CDR3 region is CASSQDGTSGGCTDTQYF. In DNA form, the CDR3 reads TGTGCCAGCAGCCAAGATGGTACTAGCGGGGGATGCACAGATACGCAGTATTTT.

This clonotype was observed at least ten times. The V and J genes are TRBV4-3 and TRBJ2-1; TRBD2 aligns across 10 bases. The CDR3 is 16 amino acids. The germline V gene encodes CDR1 LGHNA and CDR2 YSLEER. The J segment lost 6 bases and the V segment lost 0 bases, leaving 5 bases of the junction unmatched. The CDR3 coding sequence is TGCGCCAGCAGCCAAGATTGGACTAGCGGTAGCAATGAGCAGTTCTTC. Its protein is CASSQDWTSGSNEQFF.

The J gene is TRBJ1-3, the V gene TRBV7-2; D uncertain. Per germline, CDR1 SGHTA and CDR2 FQGNSA. V dropped 4 bases and J dropped 4 bases, with 14 bases sitting between them. The CDR3 covers 15 residues. CDR3 nucleotides: TGTGCCAGCAGCTCCTCCTGGTTCGGCGGAAACACCATATATTTT. Its translation is CASSSSWFGGNTIYF.

The genes are TRBV10-2 and TRBJ2-3; possible D gene TRBD1, 6 bases. The germline gives CDR1 WSHSY, CDR2 SAAADI. V dropped 2 bases and J dropped 6 bases, with 12 bases sitting between them. The CDR3 is made up of 14 amino acids. The CDR3 reads CASSEQNREDTQYF. The CDR3 DNA reads TGCGCCAGCAGTGAGCAGAACAGGGAGGATACGCAGTATTTT.

CDR3 DNA sequence: TGTGCCAGCAGCCCCCCCGGGACACTTTCCTACGAGCAGTACTTC. As protein: CASSPPGTLSYEQYF. This chain joins TRBV7-8 and TRBJ2-7; possibly TRBD1 for D (6 bases). V was trimmed by 5 bases and J by 1 base, leaving 15 bases between them. This CDR3 comprises 15 residues. Germline lookup yields CDR1 SGHVS and CDR2 FQNEAQ.

The chain combines TRBV28 with TRBJ2-7; D ambiguous. V was pared by 6 bases and J by 4 bases, with 10 bases between. The CDR3 has 12 amino acids. The germline V gene has CDR1 MDHEN and CDR2 SYDVKM. The CDR3 region has the DNA TGTGCCAGCAGCTCCCAGTTATACGAGCAGTACTTC. It yields the protein CASSSQLYEQYF. Based on the CDR3 plus reference TRBV28 and TRBJ2-7, the full variable domain is DVKVTQSSRYLVKRTGEKVFLECVQDMDHENMFWYRQDPGLGLRLIYFSYDVKMKEKGDIPEGYSVSREKKERFSLILESASTNQTSMYLCASSSQLYEQYFGPGTRLTVT.

The chain carries TRBV5-6 and TRBJ2-1; D possibly uses TRBD1 or TRBD2 (6 bases each). This CDR3 region has 15 residues. Trimming shortened V by 4 bases and J by 6 bases, and 17 bases separated the two germline ends. Per the germline V gene, CDR1 is SGHDT and CDR2 is YYEEEE. CDR3: CASSQERGVFNEQFF. The CDR3 nucleotides read TGTGCCAGCAGCCAGGAGAGGGGGGTCTTCAATGAGCAGTTCTTC.

The chain has TRBV4-3 and TRBJ2-7, with 8 positions matching TRBD2. The assigned J gene may be wrong: the sequence end matches TRBJ2-5 better. The CDR3 runs to 15 residues. Germline V CDR1 and CDR2: LGHNA, YSLEER. CDR3 residues: CASSQDGPGGETQYF. CDR3 nucleotide sequence: TGCGCCAGCAGCCAAGATGGGCCGGGAGGGGAGACCCAGTACTTC.

V gene TRBV10-3 combines with J gene TRBJ2-5; D assignment may be TRBD1 or TRBD2 (6 bases each). The CDR3 totals 15 residues. With 4 bases removed from V and 4 bases from J, the gap between germline ends came to 16 bases. Germline values: CDR1 ENHRY, CDR2 SYGVKD. The CDR3 bases are TGTGCCATCAGTGTCCTAGGGGGACTCGCAGAGACCCAGTACTTC. Residues: CAISVLGGLAETQYF.

This clonotype was seen a handful of times. The V and J genes are TRBV20-1 and TRBJ2-1; maybe TRBD2 (6 bases). The CDR3 sequence is 16 residues long. Germline CDR1 DFQATT, CDR2 SNEGSKA (reference sequence). The V and J ends lost 3 bases and 1 base respectively, with 16 bases between them. The CDR3, as DNA: TGCAGTGCTAGGGGACTGCTAGCGCCGTCCTACAATGAGCAGTTCTTC. This gives the protein CSARGLLAPSYNEQFF.

The chain carries TRBV12-3 or TRBV12-4 and TRBJ2-3; D unresolved. The CDR3 is made up of 15 amino acids. V lost 5 bases, J lost 2 bases, and 14 bases lay in between. CDR3 sequence: CASSLGANPTDTQYF. CDR3 coding DNA: TGTGCCAGCAGTCTCGGCGCGAACCCCACAGATACGCAGTATTTT.

This clonotype was seen more than once but under ten times. The CDR3: CSVRTGLAGGPRETQYF. The CDR3 DNA follows: TGCAGTGTCAGGACGGGACTAGCGGGAGGGCCTCGGGAGACCCAGTACTTC. The gene calls are TRBV20-1 and TRBJ2-5, with TRBD2 matching over 16 bases. V lost 7 bases and J lost 5; bases outside the gene matches: 13. The V gene's germline CDR1 is DFQATT and CDR2 SNEGSKA (reference sequence). The CDR3 sequence is 17 residues long.

In its sample, this clonotype was seen once. The chain has TRBV5-1 and TRBJ1-2, with 9 bases lining up with TRBD1. CDR1 and CDR2 from the germline V gene are SGHRS and YFSETQ. Trimming at V came to 2 bases and at J to 6 bases, leaving 11 bases not matched to a gene. The CDR3 runs 16 residues. The CDR3 bases are TGCGCCAGCAGCTTTCGCCCACAACAGGGGGCTGATGGCTACACCTTC. Its protein is CASSFRPQQGADGYTF.

The V call is TRBV24-1, the J call TRBJ2-3, with D possibly being TRBD2 (6 bases). Between the trimmed V and J ends, which lost 6 bases and 4 bases, there was a span of 19 bases. The germline CDR1 and CDR2 sequences are KGHDR and SFDVKD. CDR3 size: 16 residues. CDR3 sequence (DNA): TGTGCCACCAGTTCAATGGGGGGAAGGACTCCAGATACGCAGTATTTT. Protein product: CATSSMGGRTPDTQYF.

Remarks on this clonotype: A much larger clone lies one base from this, so it may be a read error. The rearrangement uses TRBV29-1 and TRBJ2-5; TRBD2 might be the D (6 bases). This CDR3 spans 12 amino acids. Germline CDR1 SQVTM, CDR2 ANQGSEA. The V end lost 8 bases, the J end lost 1 base, and 11 bases lay between the germline ends. The CDR3 bases are TGCAGCATTGGAGGGCTCCAAGAGACCCAGTACTTC. Translated, it gives CSIGGLQETQYF.

With respect to this clonotype: At one end the junction does not follow the germline gene, possibly because of a read error. V is TRBV20-1 and J is TRBJ2-5; D gene ambiguous. This CDR3 spans 15 amino acids. Per germline, CDR1 DFQATT and CDR2 SNEGSKA (reference sequence). CDR3 in DNA: TGCGGTGCTAGAGATCCCTCTAGGGCGAGGGAGACCCAGTACTTC. Its protein product is CGARDPSRARETQYF.

The rearrangement joins TRBV7-8 to TRBJ2-1, with 9 bases matching TRBD2. J lost 4 bases, V lost 2 bases, and 9 bases had no gene match. Per the germline V gene, CDR1 is SGHVS and CDR2 is FQNEAQ. This CDR3 has 17 amino acids. CDR3 residues: CASSLLGAGGLYNEQFF. CDR3 nucleotides: TGTGCCAGCAGCTTATTGGGGGCGGGGGGGCTGTACAATGAGCAGTTCTTC.

The V gene is TRBV9, the J gene TRBJ1-4; D gene unclear. Germline V CDR1 and CDR2: SGDLS, YYNGEE. V was clipped by 4 bases and J by 6 bases, with 10 bases between them. CDR3 length: 13 residues. CDR3 residues: CASSPETDEKLFF. The CDR3 DNA reads TGTGCCAGCAGCCCCGAGACCGATGAAAAACTGTTTTTT.

This chain links TRBV11-1 with TRBJ1-1; D not certain. V lost 3 bases to trimming and J lost 1 base, with 12 bases between them. CDR3 length: 15 amino acids. In germline, CDR1 is SGHAT, CDR2 FQDESV (reference sequence). The CDR3 coding sequence is TGTGCCAGCAGCTTGGACGCCCGTCGGAACACTGAAGCTTTCTTT. It codes for CASSLDARRNTEAFF.